This TCR beta chain was recovered during a study of identifying expanded T cells in peripheral blood. During the collection period, no donor immune events like infections were recorded. General study results and limits: Technical replicates showed roughly 1.2 changed clones; two weeks 15 to 20; four weeks 19.

CDR3 length: 14 amino acids. In germline, CDR1 is MNHEY, CDR2 SVGAGI. J lost 5 bases, V lost 3 bases, and 6 bases had no gene match. The protocol was immunoSEQ multiplex PCR, while the TCRdb copy is restricted to in-frame clones and leaves out a portion. The sample records some 75,000 clones, 85% to 90% being singletons. About this clone itself: The antigen is unknown.

The V call is TRBV6-5, the J call TRBJ2-7; 8 positions agree with TRBD2. This TCR derives from a person aged 18 to 69 in good health. The sequenced sample was blood. The CDR3 region is CASSYVGRAHEQYF. The DNA for the CDR3 is TGTGCCAGCAGTTATGTCGGGAGGGCCCACGAGCAGTACTTC.